This T cell receptor (beta chain) was sequenced in a study of blood T cells in healthy people across ages. Study details: Every two T cells gave about one barcoded beta molecule via template switching. Study-level findings and limits: Roughly linearly, TCR beta diversity per million T cells fell as age increased.

Trimming stripped 1 base from V and 0 bases from J, with 10 bases between. Germline lookup yields CDR1 LGHNT and CDR2 FRNRAP. CDR3 length: 15 amino acids. Healthy Russian Caucasian donors spanned ages about 6 to 95 years. The extraction recovered at least 5.5 micrograms of total RNA per sample. With regard to this clonotype: The antigen remains undetermined.

Through a sample-barcoded 5' primer and a J-beta primer mix, a second PCR was run for roughly 6 to 12 cycles. Using its own MiXCR run on the 5' RACE reads, TCRdb lists one record per CDR3 protein. The sample has about 580,000 distinct CDR3 sequences; 45% to 55% are singletons. The material sequenced was blood. This chain joins TRBV12-5 and TRBJ2-7; D uncertain. The TCR originated in a man older than 75 in good health. The CDR3 here is CASGLGIRDSYEQYF. For the CDR3, the DNA is TGTGCTAGTGGTTTGGGTATTAGGGACTCCTACGAGCAGTACTTC.